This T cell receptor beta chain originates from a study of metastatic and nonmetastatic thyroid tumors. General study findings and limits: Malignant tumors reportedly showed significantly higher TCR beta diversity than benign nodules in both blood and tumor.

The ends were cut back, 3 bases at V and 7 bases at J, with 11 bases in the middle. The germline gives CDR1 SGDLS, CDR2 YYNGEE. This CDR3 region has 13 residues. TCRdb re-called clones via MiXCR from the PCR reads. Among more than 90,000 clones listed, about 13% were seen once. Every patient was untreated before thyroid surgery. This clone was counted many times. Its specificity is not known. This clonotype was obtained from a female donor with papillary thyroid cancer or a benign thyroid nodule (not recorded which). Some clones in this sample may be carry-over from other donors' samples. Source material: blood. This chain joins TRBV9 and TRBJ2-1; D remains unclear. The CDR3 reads CASSADFLNEQFF. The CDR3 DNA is TGTGCCAGCAGCGCTGATTTTTTGAATGAGCAGTTCTTC.